This TCR beta chain was identified in a study of neurological immune-mediated disorders. Whole-study results and caveats: No CDR3 amino acid sequences were shared by expanded clones across subjects, suggesting private repertoires in all groups.

A total of 2 million PBMCs stored at -80 degrees C provided the unsorted libraries. This clonotype is judged medium-sized. The antigen is unknown. Germline V gene data show CDR1 as KGHDR and CDR2 as SFDVKD. The ends were cut back, 12 bases at V and 7 bases at J, with 18 bases in the middle. CDR3 length: 13 amino acids. TCRdb reanalysed the 5' RACE reads using MiXCR and keeps one entry per CDR3 protein. The sample lists tens of thousands of distinct CDR3 sequences; around 4.5% were seen once. The chain combines TRBV24-1 with TRBJ2-1; D may correspond to TRBD1 or TRBD2 (5 bases each). Sequenced sample: PBMCs. The TCR sequence derives from a man aged 18 to 30 in good health. The CDR3 protein is CAVSPLGENEQFF. DNA of the CDR3: TGTGCCGTCAGTCCCCTGGGGGAAAATGAGCAGTTCTTC.